This T cell receptor beta chain came from a study of T cell repertoires in cytomegalovirus infection. Study as a whole: Recently identified HLA-C-restricted CMV epitopes were among the peptides used. Indicated by public TCR beta signatures were CMV infection and matching HLA type.

This clonotype was found a few times. The antigen remains undetermined. Findings and limits, study-wide: There were carriers of CMV plus the relevant HLA, and cumulative public TCR beta family frequency identified them. It was HLA-C-restricted CMV-specific TCR beta clonotypes that dominated the response ex vivo.

TCRdb re-derived calls from the reads in MiXCR, one entry per CDR3 protein. The data contain about 830,000 distinct CDR3 sequences, around a third of them seen just once; the ten biggest clones take up 9.5% to 15%. Germline V gene lookup returns CDR1 LNHDA and CDR2 SQIVND (reference sequence). Between the trimmed V and J ends, which lost 4 bases and 10 bases, there was a span of 10 bases. This CDR3 is built from 11 residues. The origin of this receptor is a human donor in good health (CMV status not recorded). Some clones in this sample may be carry-over from other donors' samples. The material sequenced was cultured CD8+ T cells from PBMCs, taken from culture after CMV antigen stimulation. The chain uses TRBV19 and TRBJ1-1; the D gene is possibly TRBD1 (5 bases). CDR3 DNA sequence: TGTGCCAGTAGTAAGGGGAGGGGAGCTTTCTTT. Translating it yields CASSKGRGAFF.